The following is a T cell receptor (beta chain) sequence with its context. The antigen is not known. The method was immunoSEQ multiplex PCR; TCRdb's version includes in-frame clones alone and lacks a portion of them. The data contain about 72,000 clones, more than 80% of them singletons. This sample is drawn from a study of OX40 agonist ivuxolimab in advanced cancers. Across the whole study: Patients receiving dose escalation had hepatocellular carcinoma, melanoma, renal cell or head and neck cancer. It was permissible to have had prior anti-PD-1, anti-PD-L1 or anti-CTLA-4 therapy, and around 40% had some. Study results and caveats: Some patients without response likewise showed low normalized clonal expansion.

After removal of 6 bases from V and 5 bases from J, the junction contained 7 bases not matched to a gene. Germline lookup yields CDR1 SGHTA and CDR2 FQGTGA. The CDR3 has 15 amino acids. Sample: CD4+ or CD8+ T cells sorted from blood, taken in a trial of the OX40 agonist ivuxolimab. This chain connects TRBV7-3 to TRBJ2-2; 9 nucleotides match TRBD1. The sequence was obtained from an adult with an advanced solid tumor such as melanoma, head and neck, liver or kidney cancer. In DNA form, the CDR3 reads TGTGCCAGCAGTTCCGGGACAGGGTGGACCGGGGAGCTGTTTTTT. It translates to CASSSGTGWTGELFF.